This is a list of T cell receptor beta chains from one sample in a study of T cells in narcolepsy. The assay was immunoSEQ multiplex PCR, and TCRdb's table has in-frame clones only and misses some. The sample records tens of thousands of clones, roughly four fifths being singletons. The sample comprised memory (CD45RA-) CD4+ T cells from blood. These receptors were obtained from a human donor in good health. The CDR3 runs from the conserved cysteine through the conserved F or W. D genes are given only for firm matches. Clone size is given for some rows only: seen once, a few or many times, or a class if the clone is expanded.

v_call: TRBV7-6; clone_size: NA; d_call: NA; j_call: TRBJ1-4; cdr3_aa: CASSLGGGSTNEKLFF; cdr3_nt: TGTGCCAGCAGCTTAGGAGGGGGGTCAACTAATGAAAAACTGTTTTTT
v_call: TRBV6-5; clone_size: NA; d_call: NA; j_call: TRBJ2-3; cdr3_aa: CASSYSAALSTDTQYF; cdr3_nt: TGTGCCAGCAGTTACTCTGCGGCCCTGAGCACAGATACGCAGTATTTT
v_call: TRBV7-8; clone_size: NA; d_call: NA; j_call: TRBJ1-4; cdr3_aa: CASSIDWQGGEKLFF; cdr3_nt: TGTGCCAGCAGCATAGACTGGCAGGGTGGAGAAAAACTGTTTTTT
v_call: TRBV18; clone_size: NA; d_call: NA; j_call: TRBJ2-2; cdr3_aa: CASSPPWVANTGELFF; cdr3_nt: TGTGCCAGCTCACCACCCTGGGTGGCGAACACCGGGGAGCTGTTTTTT
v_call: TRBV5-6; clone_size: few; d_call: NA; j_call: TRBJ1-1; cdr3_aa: CASSFASSTEAFF; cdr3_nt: TGTGCCAGCAGCTTCGCCAGTTCCACTGAAGCTTTCTTT
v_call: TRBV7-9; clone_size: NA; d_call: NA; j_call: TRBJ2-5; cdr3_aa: CASSLVPDGQETQYF; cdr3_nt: TGTGCCAGCAGCTTAGTCCCGGACGGGCAAGAGACCCAGTACTTC
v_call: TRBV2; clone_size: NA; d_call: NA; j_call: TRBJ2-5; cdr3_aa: CASSEAPLPLPETQYF; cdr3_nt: TGTGCCAGCAGTGAAGCGCCTTTACCTTTACCAGAGACCCAGTACTTC
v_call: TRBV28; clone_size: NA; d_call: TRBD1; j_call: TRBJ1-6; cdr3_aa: CASSSGQEHSPLHF; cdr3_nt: TGTGCCAGCAGTTCAGGACAGGAACATTCACCCCTCCACTTT
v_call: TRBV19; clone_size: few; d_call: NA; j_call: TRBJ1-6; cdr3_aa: CASSRDHNSPLHF; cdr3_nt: TGTGCCAGTAGCCGGGACCACAATTCACCCCTCCACTTT
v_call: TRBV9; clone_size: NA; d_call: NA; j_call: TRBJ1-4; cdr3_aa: CASSVGPSDNEKLFF; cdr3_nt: TGTGCCAGCAGCGTAGGACCCTCAGACAATGAAAAACTGTTTTTT
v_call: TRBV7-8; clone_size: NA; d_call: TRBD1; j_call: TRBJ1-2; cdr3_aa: CASSSGTGGLSYGYTF; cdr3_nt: TGTGCCAGCAGCTCCGGGACAGGGGGCCTTAGCTATGGCTACACCTTC
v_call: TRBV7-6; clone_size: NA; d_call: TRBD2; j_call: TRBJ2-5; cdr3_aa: CASSQTSGHETQYF; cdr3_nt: TGTGCCAGCAGCCAGACTAGCGGACATGAGACCCAGTACTTC
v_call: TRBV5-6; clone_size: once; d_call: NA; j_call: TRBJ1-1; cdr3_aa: CASSRTVMNTEAFF; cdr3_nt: TGTGCCAGCAGCAGGACAGTAATGAACACTGAAGCTTTCTTT
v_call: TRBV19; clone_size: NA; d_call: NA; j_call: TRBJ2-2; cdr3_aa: CASNLGGRGGTGELFF; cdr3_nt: TGTGCCAGTAACCTTGGGGGCAGGGGAGGGACCGGGGAGCTGTTTTTT
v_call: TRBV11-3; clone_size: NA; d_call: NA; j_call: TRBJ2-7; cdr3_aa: CASRSPGEQYF; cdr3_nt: TGTGCCAGCAGGTCCCCGGGGGAGCAGTACTTC
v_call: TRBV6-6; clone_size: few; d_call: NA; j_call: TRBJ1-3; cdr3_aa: CASTYGQPRSGNTIYF; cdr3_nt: TGTGCCAGCACCTACGGACAGCCGCGCTCTGGAAACACCATATATTTT
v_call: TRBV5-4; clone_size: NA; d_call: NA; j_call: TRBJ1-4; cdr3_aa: CASSPGAGGNEKLFF; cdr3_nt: TGTGCCAGCAGCCCGGGGGCTGGGGGCAATGAAAAACTGTTTTTT
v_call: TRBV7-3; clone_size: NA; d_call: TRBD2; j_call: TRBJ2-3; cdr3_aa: CASSLAQAGVRDTQYF; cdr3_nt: TGTGCCAGCAGCTTGGCCCAAGCGGGGGTAAGGGATACGCAGTATTTT
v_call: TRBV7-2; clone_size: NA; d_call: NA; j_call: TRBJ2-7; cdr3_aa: CASSLGAGLGWEQYF; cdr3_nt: TGTGCCAGCAGCTTAGGGGCAGGGCTCGGTTGGGAGCAGTACTTC
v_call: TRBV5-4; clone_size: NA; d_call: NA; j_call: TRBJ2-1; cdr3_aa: CASSLLGGNEQFF; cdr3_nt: TGTGCCAGCAGCTTGCTCGGGGGCAATGAGCAGTTCTTC
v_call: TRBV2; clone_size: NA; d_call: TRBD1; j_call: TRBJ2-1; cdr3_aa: CASTRQGMGEQFF; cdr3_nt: TGTGCCAGCACCAGACAGGGGATGGGTGAGCAGTTCTTC
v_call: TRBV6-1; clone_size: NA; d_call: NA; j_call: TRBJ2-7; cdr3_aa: CASSEWGRYGQYF; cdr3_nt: TGTGCCAGCAGTGAATGGGGCCGCTACGGGCAGTACTTC
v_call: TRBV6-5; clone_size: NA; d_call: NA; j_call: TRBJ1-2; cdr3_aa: CASRTPGYYGYTF; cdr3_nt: TGTGCCAGCAGAACACCAGGATACTATGGCTACACCTTC
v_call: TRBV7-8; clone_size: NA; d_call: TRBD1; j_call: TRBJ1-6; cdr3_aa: CASSVNRGKNSPLHF; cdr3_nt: TGTGCCAGCAGCGTAAACAGGGGGAAGAATTCACCCCTCCACTTT
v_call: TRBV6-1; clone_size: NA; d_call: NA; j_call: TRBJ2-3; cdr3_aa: CASTDGGRSTDTQYF; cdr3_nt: TGTGCCAGCACCGACGGCGGGCGGAGCACAGATACGCAGTATTTT
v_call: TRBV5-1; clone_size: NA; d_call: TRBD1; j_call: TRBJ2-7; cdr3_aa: CASSWRTGSYEQYF; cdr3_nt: TGCGCCAGCAGCTGGAGGACAGGGTCCTACGAGCAGTACTTC
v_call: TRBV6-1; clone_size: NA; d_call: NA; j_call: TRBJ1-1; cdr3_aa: CASSLYRAENAEAFF; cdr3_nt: TGTGCCAGCAGTTTGTACAGGGCCGAGAACGCTGAAGCTTTCTTT
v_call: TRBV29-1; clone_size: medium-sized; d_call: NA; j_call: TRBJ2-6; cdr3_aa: CSVNSGANVLTF; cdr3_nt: TGCAGCGTGAACTCTGGGGCCAACGTCCTGACTTTC
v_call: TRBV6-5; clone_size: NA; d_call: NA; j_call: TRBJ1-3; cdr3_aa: CASSYSTDKAGNTIYF; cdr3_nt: TGTGCCAGCAGTTACTCGACCGACAAAGCTGGAAACACCATATATTTT
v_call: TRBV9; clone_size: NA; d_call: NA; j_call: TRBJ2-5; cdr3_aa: CASSVGGAYGTQYF; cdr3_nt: TGTGCCAGCAGCGTTGGGGGGGCCTATGGGACCCAGTACTTC
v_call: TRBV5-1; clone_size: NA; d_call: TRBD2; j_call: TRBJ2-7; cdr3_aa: CASTQRGGSSYEQYF; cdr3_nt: TGCGCCAGCACCCAGCGGGGGGGGAGCTCCTACGAGCAGTACTTC
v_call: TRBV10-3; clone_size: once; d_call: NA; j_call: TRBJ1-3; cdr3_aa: CAISEAGRNTIYF; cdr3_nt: TGTGCCATCAGTGAGGCCGGGAGAAACACCATATATTTT
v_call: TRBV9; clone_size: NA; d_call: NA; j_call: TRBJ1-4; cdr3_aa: CASSATDTNEKLFF; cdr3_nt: TGTGCCAGCAGCGCGACGGATACAAATGAAAAACTGTTTTTT
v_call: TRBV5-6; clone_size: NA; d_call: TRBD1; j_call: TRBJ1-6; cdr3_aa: CASSLGGGSGSPLHF; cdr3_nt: TGTGCCAGCAGCTTAGGGGGCGGAAGCGGATCACCCCTCCACTTT
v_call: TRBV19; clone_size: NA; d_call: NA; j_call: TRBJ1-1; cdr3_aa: CASSTHPGLLNTEAFF; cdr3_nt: TGTGCCAGTAGTACCCACCCGGGACTCCTGAACACTGAAGCTTTCTTT
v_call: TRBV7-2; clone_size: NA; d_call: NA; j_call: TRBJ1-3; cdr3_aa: CASSLYSLTTGNTIYF; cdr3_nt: TGTGCCAGCAGCTTATACTCGTTAACTACTGGAAACACCATATATTTT
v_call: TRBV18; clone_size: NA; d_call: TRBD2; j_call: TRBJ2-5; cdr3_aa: CASSPGLLAGQETQYF; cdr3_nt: TGTGCCAGCTCACCTGGGCTACTAGCGGGCCAAGAGACCCAGTACTTC
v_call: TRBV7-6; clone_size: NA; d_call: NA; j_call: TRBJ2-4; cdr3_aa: CASSLSQKNIQYF; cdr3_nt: TGTGCCAGCAGCTTATCTCAGAAAAACATTCAGTACTTC
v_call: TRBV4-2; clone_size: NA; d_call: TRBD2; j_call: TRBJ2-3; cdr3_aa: CASSRESLSSGGAYTQYF; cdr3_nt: TGTGCCAGCAGCCGAGAATCTCTTTCTAGCGGGGGGGCCTATACGCAGTATTTT
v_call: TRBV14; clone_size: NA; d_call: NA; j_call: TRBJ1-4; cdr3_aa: CASSPGGATNEKLFF; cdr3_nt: TGTGCCAGCAGCCCGGGGGGCGCAACTAATGAAAAACTGTTTTTT
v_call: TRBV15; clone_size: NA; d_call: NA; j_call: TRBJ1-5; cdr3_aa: CATSSVPGAQPQHF; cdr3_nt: TGTGCCACCAGCAGTGTCCCGGGTGCGCAGCCCCAGCATTTT
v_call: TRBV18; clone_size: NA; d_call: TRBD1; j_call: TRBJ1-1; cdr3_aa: CASSPRQGRAGTEAFF; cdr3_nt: TGTGCCAGCTCACCACGACAGGGAAGGGCGGGCACTGAAGCTTTCTTT
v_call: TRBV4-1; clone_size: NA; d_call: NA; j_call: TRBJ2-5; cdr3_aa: CASSHGVQGETQYF; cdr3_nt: TGCGCCAGCAGCCATGGGGTGCAGGGAGAGACCCAGTACTTC
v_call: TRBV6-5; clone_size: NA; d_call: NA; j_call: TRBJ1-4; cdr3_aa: CASSYLSPARGEKLFF; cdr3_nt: TGTGCCAGCAGTTATCTTAGTCCAGCCCGGGGGGAAAAACTGTTTTTT
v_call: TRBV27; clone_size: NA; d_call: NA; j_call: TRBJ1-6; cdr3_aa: CASSLSKQGHSPLHF; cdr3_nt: TGTGCCAGCAGTTTATCGAAACAGGGACATTCACCCCTCCACTTT
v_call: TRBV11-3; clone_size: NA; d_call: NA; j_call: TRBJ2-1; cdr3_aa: CASSLAGVDEQFF; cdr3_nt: TGTGCCAGCAGCTTAGCGGGGGTAGATGAGCAGTTCTTC
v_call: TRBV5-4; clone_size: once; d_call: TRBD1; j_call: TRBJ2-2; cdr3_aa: CASSSDRHTGELFF; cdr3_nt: TGTGCCAGCAGCTCGGACAGGCACACCGGGGAGCTGTTTTTT
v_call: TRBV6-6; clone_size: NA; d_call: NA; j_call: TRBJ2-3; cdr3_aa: CASSPVVDTQYF; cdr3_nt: TGTGCCAGCAGTCCCGTGGTGGATACGCAGTATTTT
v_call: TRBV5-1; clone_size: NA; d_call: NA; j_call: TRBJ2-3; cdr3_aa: CASSLNQARDTQYF; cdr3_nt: TGCGCCAGCAGCCTCAATCAGGCGCGGGATACGCAGTATTTT
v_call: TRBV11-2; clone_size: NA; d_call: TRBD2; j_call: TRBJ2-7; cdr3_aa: CASSAPSGGDRSYEQYF; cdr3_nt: TGTGCCAGCAGCGCCCCTAGCGGGGGGGACCGATCCTACGAGCAGTACTTC
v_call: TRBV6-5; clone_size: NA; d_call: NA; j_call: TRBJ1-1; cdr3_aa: CASSEPPRTVNAFF; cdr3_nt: TGTGCCAGCAGTGAACCACCTAGGACAGTCAATGCTTTCTTT
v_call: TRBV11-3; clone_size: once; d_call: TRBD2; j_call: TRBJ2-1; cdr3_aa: CASRTEGPGGTYNEQFF; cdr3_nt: TGTGCCAGCAGAACTGAAGGGCCGGGGGGGACCTACAATGAGCAGTTCTTC
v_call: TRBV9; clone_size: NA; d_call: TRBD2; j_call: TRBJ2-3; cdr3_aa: CASSAEAGSSTDTQYF; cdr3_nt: TGTGCCAGCAGCGCTGAAGCGGGGTCTAGCACAGATACGCAGTATTTT